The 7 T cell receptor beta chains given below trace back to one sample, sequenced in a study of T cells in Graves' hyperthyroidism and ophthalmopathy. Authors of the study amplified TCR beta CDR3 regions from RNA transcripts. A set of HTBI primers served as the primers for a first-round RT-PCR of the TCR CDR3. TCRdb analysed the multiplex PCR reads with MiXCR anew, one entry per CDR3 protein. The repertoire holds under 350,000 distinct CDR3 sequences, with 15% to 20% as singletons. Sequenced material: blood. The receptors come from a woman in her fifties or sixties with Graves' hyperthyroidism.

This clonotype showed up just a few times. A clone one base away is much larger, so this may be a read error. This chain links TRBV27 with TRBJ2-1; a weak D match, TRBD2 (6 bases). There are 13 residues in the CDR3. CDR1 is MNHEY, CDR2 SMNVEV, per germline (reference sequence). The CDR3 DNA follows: TGTGCCATTTCCAGCGGGCCGTACAATGAGCAGTCCTTC. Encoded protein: CAISSGPYNEQSF.

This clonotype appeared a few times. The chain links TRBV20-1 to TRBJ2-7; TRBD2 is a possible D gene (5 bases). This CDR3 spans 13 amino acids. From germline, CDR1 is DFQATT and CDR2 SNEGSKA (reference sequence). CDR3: CRAEQIGNYEQYF. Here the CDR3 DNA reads TGCAGAGCGGAACAGATCGGGAACTACGAGCAGTACTTC.

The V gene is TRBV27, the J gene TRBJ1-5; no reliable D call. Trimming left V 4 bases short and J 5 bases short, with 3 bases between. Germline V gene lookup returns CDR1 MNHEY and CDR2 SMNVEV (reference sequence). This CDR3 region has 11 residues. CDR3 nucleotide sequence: TGTGCCAGCAGTTCATATCAGCCCCAGCATTTT. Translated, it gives CASSSYQPQHF.

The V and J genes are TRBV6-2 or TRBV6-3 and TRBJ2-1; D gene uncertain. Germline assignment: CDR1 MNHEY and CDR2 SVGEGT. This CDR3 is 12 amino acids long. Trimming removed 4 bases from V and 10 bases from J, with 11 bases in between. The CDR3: CASSFASKEQFF. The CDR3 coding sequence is TGTGCCAGCAGTTTCGCTTCCAAAGAGCAGTTCTTC.

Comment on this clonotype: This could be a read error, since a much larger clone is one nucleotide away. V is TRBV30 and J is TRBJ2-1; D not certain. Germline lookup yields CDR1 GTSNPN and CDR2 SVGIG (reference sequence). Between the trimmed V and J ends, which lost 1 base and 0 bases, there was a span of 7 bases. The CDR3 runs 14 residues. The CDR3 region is CAWSAASSYNEQFF. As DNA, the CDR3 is TGTGCCTGGAGTGCGGCGAGCTCCTACAATGAGCAGTTCTTC.

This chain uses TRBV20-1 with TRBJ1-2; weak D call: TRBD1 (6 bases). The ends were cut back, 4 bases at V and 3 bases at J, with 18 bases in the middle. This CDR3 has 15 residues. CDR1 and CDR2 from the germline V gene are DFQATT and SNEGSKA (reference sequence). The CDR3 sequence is CSAIPSGGGDYGYTF. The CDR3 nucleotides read TGCAGTGCTATCCCATCTGGAGGGGGGGACTATGGCTACACCTTC.

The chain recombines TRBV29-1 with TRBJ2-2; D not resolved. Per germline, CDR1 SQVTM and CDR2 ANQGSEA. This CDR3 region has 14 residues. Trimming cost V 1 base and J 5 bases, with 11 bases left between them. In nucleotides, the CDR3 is TGCAGCGTTGAAGCTCCGACATCGACCGGGGAGCTGTTTTTT. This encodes CSVEAPTSTGELFF.